These 15 T cell receptor beta chains were all obtained from the same sample, sequenced in a study of blood T cells in healthy people across ages. Through a sample-barcoded 5' primer and a J-beta primer mix, a second PCR was run for roughly 7 to 11 cycles. TCRdb re-called the 5' RACE reads through MiXCR, storing one row per CDR3 protein. Altogether roughly 680,000 distinct CDR3 sequences are present, under 65% being singletons, with the ten largest covering less than 15%. The sequenced material came from blood. The receptor source for this set is an elderly woman in good health.

This clonotype has at least ten counts. An end of the junction does not agree with germline; a read error may underlie this. V usage is TRBV7-2 and J usage is TRBJ1-2; tentative D call: TRBD1 (6 bases). The germline CDR1 and CDR2 sequences are SGHTA and FQGNSA. The CDR3 has 12 residues. CDR3 sequence: CASSQDSYGYTF. The DNA of the CDR3 is TGCGCCAGCAGCCAGGACAGTTATGGCTACACCTTC. Complete variable domain (other parts from reference TRBV7-2 and TRBJ1-2): GAGVSQSPSNKVTEKGKDVELRCDPISGHTALYWYRQSLGQGLEFLIYFQGNSAPDKSGLPSDRFSAERTGGSVSTLTIQRTQQEDSAVYLCASSQDSYGYTFGSGTRLTVV.

The chain recombines TRBV29-1 with TRBJ2-5; D is possibly TRBD2 (6 bases). Trimming left V 7 bases short and J 2 bases short, with 20 bases between. This CDR3 has 15 residues. From germline, CDR1 is SQVTM and CDR2 ANQGSEA. The CDR3 region has the DNA TGCAGCGGCACCGCAAGGGTAGCGGCGCAAGAGACCCAGTACTTC. Its translation: CSGTARVAAQETQYF.

With respect to this clonotype: A much bigger clone sits one base away, suggesting this may be a read error. The genes are TRBV6-6 and TRBJ1-2; D gene ambiguous. V shed 8 bases and J shed 8 bases, with 18 bases lying between them. CDR3 length: 13 residues. From germline, CDR1 is MNHNY and CDR2 SVGAGI (reference sequence). CDR3 region: CASVAGAKPGYTF. CDR3 nucleotides: TGTGCCAGCGTCGCCGGTGCCAAGCCCGGCTACACCTTC.

The rearrangement links TRBV24-1 to TRBJ2-5, with TRBD2 matching 11 bases. Germline CDR1 reads KGHDR; CDR2 reads SFDVKD. The CDR3 runs to 17 residues. Trimming at V came to 3 bases and at J to 0 bases, leaving 5 bases not matched to a gene. CDR3 nucleotides: TGTGCCACCAGTGATGGGACTAGCGGACATTACCAAGAGACCCAGTACTTC. It encodes CATSDGTSGHYQETQYF.

V gene TRBV7-9 combines with J gene TRBJ1-1, with D perhaps matching TRBD1 (5 bases). Trimming pared 5 bases from V and 1 base from J, leaving 20 bases between. The CDR3 runs 17 residues. CDR1 is SEHNR and CDR2 is FQNEAQ in the germline V gene (reference sequence). Here the CDR3 reads CASSELGGGNENTEAFF. The CDR3 region has the DNA TGTGCCAGCAGCGAATTAGGCGGGGGGAATGAGAACACTGAAGCTTTCTTT.

With regard to this clonotype: The germline gene is not matched at one end of the junction; a read error may be the cause. J is TRBJ1-5 and V is TRBV12-3 or TRBV12-4; D uncertain. The CDR3 runs 13 residues. CDR3 nucleotide sequence: TGTGCCAGCAGATTAGATAGCATTTGGCCCCAGCATTTT. Its protein product is CASRLDSIWPQHF.

This clonotype was detected many times. V is TRBV20-1 and J is TRBJ1-2; a possible D gene is TRBD1 (6 bases). CDR3 length equals 12 residues. Germline V CDR1 and CDR2: DFQATT, SNEGSKA (reference sequence). Trimming shortened V by 4 bases and J by 2 bases, and 8 bases separated the two germline ends. In DNA, the CDR3 is TGCAGTGCTACAGACAGGAACTATGGCTACACCTTC. Translating gives CSATDRNYGYTF.

J is TRBJ2-1 and V is TRBV21-1; the table calls TRBD1, which could not be checked here. TRBV21-1 is a pseudogene segment. The CDR3 consists of 13 residues. CDR3 DNA sequence: TGTGCCAGCAGTAACAGGGGGCTGGGTGAGCAGTTCTTC. This translates into CASSNRGLGEQFF.

The V and J genes are TRBV3-1 and TRBJ1-2; D unresolved. The length of the CDR3 is 13 residues. Germline-derived CDR1 and CDR2 are LGHDT and YNNKEL (reference sequence). V was pared by 4 bases and J by 4 bases, with 10 bases between. The CDR3 region is CASSPRHSYGYTF. For the CDR3, the DNA is TGTGCCAGCAGCCCTAGACATAGCTATGGCTACACCTTC.

In this sample, this clonotype turned up many times. V and J are TRBV7-3 and TRBJ2-3, with 7 positions matching TRBD1. CDR1 is SGHTA, CDR2 FQGTGA, per germline. With 3 bases clipped from V and 1 base from J, the junction kept 4 bases outside the gene matches. The CDR3 consists of 15 residues. CDR3 sequence: CASSFQGGGTDTQYF. The DNA of the CDR3 is TGTGCCAGCAGCTTTCAAGGGGGCGGCACAGATACGCAGTATTTT.

This clonotype was counted at least ten times. CDR3 in amino acids: CSARYDSKKTQYF. The CDR3, as DNA: TGCAGCGCCCGTTACGACAGTAAGAAGACCCAGTACTTC. The rearrangement uses TRBV29-1 and TRBJ2-5; a weak D match, TRBD1 (5 bases). Looked up from germline, CDR1 is SQVTM and CDR2 is ANQGSEA. The CDR3 is made up of 13 amino acids. V shed 7 bases and J shed 6 bases, with 18 bases lying between them. The whole variable domain, remainder taken from reference TRBV29-1 and TRBJ2-5, is SAVISQKPSRDICQRGTSLTIQCQVDSQVTMMFWYRQQPGQSLTLIATANQGSEATYESGFVIDKFPISRPNLTFSTLTVSNMSPEDSSIYLCSARYDSKKTQYFGPGTRLLVL.

Concerning this clonotype itself: A read error may be the cause here, since a much bigger clone is one base away. The rearrangement joins TRBV27 to TRBJ2-5; no reliable D call. Germline-derived CDR1 and CDR2 are MNHEY and SMNVEV (reference sequence). V was pared by 7 bases and J by 11 bases, with 17 bases between. This CDR3 is built from 12 residues. The chain's CDR3 is CASNHLGSEQYF. CDR3 DNA sequence: TGTGCCAGCAACCACTTGGGTAGTGAGCAGTACTTC.

The chain carries TRBV6-5 and TRBJ2-5; TRBD1 matches at 9 bases. The germline V gene encodes CDR1 MNHEY and CDR2 SVGAGI. V lost 4 bases and J lost 5; bases outside the gene matches: 8. The CDR3 totals 15 residues. The DNA of the CDR3 is TGTGCCAGCAGTTTTGACAGGGGGGGCCCGGAGACCCAGTACTTC. Translating it yields CASSFDRGGPETQYF.

This clonotype was seen a handful of times. The DNA of the CDR3 is TGTGCCAGCAGTATGGACAGGGCTGGAAACACCATATATTTT. Translating gives CASSMDRAGNTIYF. The chain is built from TRBV12-3 or TRBV12-4 and TRBJ1-3, with 8 bases that match TRBD1. The CDR3 is 14 residues long. With 5 bases clipped from V and 2 bases from J, the junction kept 2 bases outside the gene matches.

In this sample, this clonotype turned up many times. This sequence joins TRBV6-6 and TRBJ2-7; D is unresolved. Germline assignment: CDR1 MNHNY and CDR2 SVGAGI (reference sequence). The CDR3 length is 16 residues. V was pared by 2 bases and J by 0 bases, with 14 bases between. The CDR3 reads CASSYQGGRSSYEQYF. DNA of the CDR3: TGTGCCAGCAGTTACCAAGGCGGAAGGAGCTCCTACGAGCAGTACTTC.